What follows describes a single T cell receptor beta chain. The data stem from a study of blood T cell repertoires in COVID-19. Turning to the study itself: COVID-19 samples collected from the United States, Italy and Spain covered acute and convalescent phases.

Germline V gene sequence: CDR1 SGHRS, CDR2 YFSETQ. J was trimmed by 0 bases and V by 6 bases; bases with no gene match: 6. The CDR3 loop spans 15 amino acids. As originally analysed: Counts of nucleated cells, estimated from reference gene primer amplification, were obtained. Method: immunoSEQ multiplex PCR; TCRdb's copy keeps in-frame clones and lacks some. Clonal size and the V and J genes are those of that table, whereas D and trimming came from the DNA. The data show about 310,000 clones, with around nine tenths seen just once and 1% held by the top ten. Sequenced: peripheral blood. The chain recombines TRBV5-1 with TRBJ2-3; TRBD2 matches at 8 bases. The source is a man between 45 and 60 years old with active or convalescent COVID-19. The CDR3 nucleotides are TGCGCCAGCACCCGGGGGGGGTTCAGCACAGATACGCAGTATTTT. Protein product: CASTRGGFSTDTQYF.